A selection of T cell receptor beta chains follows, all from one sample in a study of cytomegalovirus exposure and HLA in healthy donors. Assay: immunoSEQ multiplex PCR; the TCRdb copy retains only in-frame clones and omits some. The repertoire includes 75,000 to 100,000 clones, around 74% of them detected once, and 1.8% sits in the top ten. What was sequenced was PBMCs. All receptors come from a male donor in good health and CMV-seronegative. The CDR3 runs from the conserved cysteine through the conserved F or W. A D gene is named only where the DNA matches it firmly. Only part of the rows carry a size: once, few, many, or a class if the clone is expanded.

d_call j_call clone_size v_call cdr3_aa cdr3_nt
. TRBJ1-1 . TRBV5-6 CASSFQGRDTEAFF TGTGCCAGCAGTTTCCAGGGGAGGGACACTGAAGCTTTCTTT
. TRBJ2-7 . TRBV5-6 CASSHPPEGYEQYF TGTGCCAGCAGCCACCCCCCGGAGGGGTACGAGCAGTACTTC
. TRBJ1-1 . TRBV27 CASSPGTSRRLKNTEAFF TGTGCCAGCAGTCCGGGGACATCCAGAAGGTTGAAGAACACTGAAGCTTTCTTT
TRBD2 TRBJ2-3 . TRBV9 CASSVTGGKDTQYF TGTGCCAGCAGCGTAACCGGGGGGAAAGATACGCAGTATTTT
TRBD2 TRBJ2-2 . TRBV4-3 CASSQAGTSGQTGELFF TGCGCCAGCAGCCAAGCGGGGACTAGCGGGCAAACCGGGGAGCTGTTTTTT
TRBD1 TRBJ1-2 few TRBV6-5 CASSRGQGALGYTF TGTGCCAGCAGTAGGGGACAGGGGGCGCTTGGCTACACCTTC
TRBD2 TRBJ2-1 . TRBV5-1 CASSLGTGTSPHEQFF TGCGCCAGCAGCTTGGGTACCGGGACTAGCCCTCATGAGCAGTTCTTC
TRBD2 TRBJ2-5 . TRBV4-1 CASSQGAASGDQETQYF TGCGCCAGCAGCCAAGGGGCTGCTAGCGGGGACCAAGAGACCCAGTACTTC
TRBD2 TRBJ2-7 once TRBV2 CASSEGVSGSYEQYF TGTGCCAGCAGTGAAGGGGTTAGCGGGAGCTACGAGCAGTACTTC
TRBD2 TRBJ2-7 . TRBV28 CASSVIGLAPSYEQYF TGTGCCAGCAGTGTAATAGGACTAGCGCCCTCCTACGAGCAGTACTTC
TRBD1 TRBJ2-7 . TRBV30 CAWRVRGRGNEQYF TGTGCCTGGAGAGTTCGGGGCAGGGGGAACGAGCAGTACTTC
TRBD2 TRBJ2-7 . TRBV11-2 CASSWDSGSGGYEQYF TGTGCCAGCAGCTGGGATAGCGGGAGCGGCGGTTACGAGCAGTACTTC
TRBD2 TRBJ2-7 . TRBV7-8 CASSFTSGSLNEQYF TGTGCCAGCAGCTTTACTAGCGGGAGTCTCAACGAGCAGTACTTC
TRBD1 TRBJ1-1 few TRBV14 CASSQNRGTEAFF TGTGCCAGCAGCCAAAACAGGGGCACTGAAGCTTTCTTT
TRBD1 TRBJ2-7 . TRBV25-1 CASSRDRRTHEQYF TGTGCCAGCAGTAGGGACAGGAGAACTCACGAGCAGTACTTC
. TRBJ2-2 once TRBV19 CASRRDSRKATGELFF TGTGCCAGTAGGCGGGACAGTAGAAAGGCCACCGGGGAGCTGTTTTTT
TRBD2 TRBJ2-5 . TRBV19 CASSIAVGLAGVGETQYF TGTGCCAGTAGTATAGCCGTGGGACTAGCGGGAGTTGGAGAGACCCAGTACTTC
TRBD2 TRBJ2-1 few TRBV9 CASSAGLAAYNEQFF TGTGCCAGCAGCGCGGGACTAGCGGCCTACAATGAGCAGTTCTTC
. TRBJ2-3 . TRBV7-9 CASTSGALYTDTQYF TGTGCCAGCACCTCAGGGGCCCTTTACACAGATACGCAGTATTTT
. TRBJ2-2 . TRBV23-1 CASSQESAGTGELFF TGCGCCAGCAGTCAAGAGTCAGCGGGCACCGGGGAGCTGTTTTTT
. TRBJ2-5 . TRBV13 CASSIQATQYF TGTGCCAGCAGCATTCAGGCGACCCAGTACTTC
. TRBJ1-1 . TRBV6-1 CASTKSGVVTEAFF TGTGCCAGCACCAAATCGGGGGTGGTGACTGAAGCTTTCTTT
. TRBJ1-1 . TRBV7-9 CASSPLLAEAFF TGTGCCAGCAGCCCCCTACTCGCTGAAGCTTTCTTT
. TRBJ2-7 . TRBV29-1 CSVVGTENEQYF TGCAGCGTTGTAGGGACTGAAAACGAGCAGTACTTC
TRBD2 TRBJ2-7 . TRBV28 CATYSGSAYEQYF TGTGCCACCTACAGCGGGAGCGCGTACGAGCAGTACTTC
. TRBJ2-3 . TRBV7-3 CASSLGGSADTQYF TGTGCCAGCAGCTTAGGGGGGTCCGCAGATACGCAGTATTTT
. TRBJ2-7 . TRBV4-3 CASSPGGLSSYEQYF TGCGCCAGCTCCCCGGGGGGCTTGAGCTCCTACGAGCAGTACTTC
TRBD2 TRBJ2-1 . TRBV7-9 CASSLGSWGGPPYNEQFF TGTGCCAGCAGCTTAGGTTCTTGGGGAGGGCCCCCCTACAATGAGCAGTTCTTC
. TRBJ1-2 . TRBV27 CASTGGWDGYTF TGTGCCAGCACCGGGGGGTGGGATGGCTACACCTTC
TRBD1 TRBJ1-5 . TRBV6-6 CASKDRGDVQPQHF TGTGCCAGCAAAGACAGGGGGGATGTTCAGCCCCAGCATTTT
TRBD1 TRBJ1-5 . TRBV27 CASSLVGGGSNQPQHF TGTGCCAGCAGTTTGGTAGGGGGCGGTAGCAATCAGCCCCAGCATTTT
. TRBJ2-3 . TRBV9 CASSQQGRARGDTQYF TGTGCCAGCAGCCAGCAGGGGAGGGCCAGGGGAGATACGCAGTATTTT
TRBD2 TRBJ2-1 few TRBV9 CASSGTGLAGHNEQFF TGTGCCAGCAGCGGGACGGGACTAGCGGGCCACAATGAGCAGTTCTTC
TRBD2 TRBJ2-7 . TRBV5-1 CASSVNLAGGPREQYF TGCGCCAGCAGCGTCAACCTAGCGGGAGGGCCGAGGGAGCAGTACTTC
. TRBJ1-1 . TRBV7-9 CASSPGSGGEAFF TGTGCCAGCAGCCCTGGTAGTGGGGGCGAAGCTTTCTTT
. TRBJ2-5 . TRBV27 CASSVILAAQETQYF TGTGCCAGCAGTGTGATTCTCGCGGCCCAAGAGACCCAGTACTTC
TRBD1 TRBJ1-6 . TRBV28 CASSRQGAKQSPLHF TGTGCCAGCAGTCGACAGGGGGCGAAACAGTCACCCCTCCACTTT
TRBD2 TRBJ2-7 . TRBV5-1 CASASLAAYEQYF TGCGCCAGCGCCTCGCTAGCGGCTTACGAGCAGTACTTC
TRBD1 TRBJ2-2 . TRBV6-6 CASSTGTGAGELFF TGTGCCAGCAGCACCGGGACAGGGGCCGGGGAGCTGTTTTTT
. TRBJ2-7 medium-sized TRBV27 CASTGGAKSHEQYF TGTGCCAGCACCGGTGGGGCAAAGTCCCACGAGCAGTACTTC
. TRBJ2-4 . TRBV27 CASSLQGDNIQYF TGTGCCAGCAGTCTGCAGGGTGACAACATTCAGTACTTC
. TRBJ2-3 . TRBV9 CASSKGITDTQYF TGTGCCAGCAGCAAGGGGATCACAGATACGCAGTATTTT
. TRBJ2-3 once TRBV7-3 CASSLTRGRADTQYF TGTGCCAGCAGCTTAACAAGGGGAAGGGCAGATACGCAGTATTTT
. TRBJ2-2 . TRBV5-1 CASSRLPGWRGNTGELFF TGCGCCAGCAGCAGACTTCCAGGGTGGAGAGGCAACACCGGGGAGCTGTTTTTT
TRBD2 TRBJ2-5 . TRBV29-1 CSGRVGGRETQYF TGCAGCGGGAGGGTCGGCGGGAGAGAGACCCAGTACTTC
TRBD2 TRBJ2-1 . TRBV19 CASSPIAGTRSYNEQFF TGTGCCAGTAGTCCAATAGCCGGGACTAGATCCTACAATGAGCAGTTCTTC
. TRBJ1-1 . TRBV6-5 CASRQGPTEAFF TGTGCCAGCAGACAGGGTCCCACTGAAGCTTTCTTT
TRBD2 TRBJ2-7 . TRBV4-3 CASSQDWLAGYEQYF TGCGCCAGCAGCCAAGATTGGCTAGCGGGATACGAGCAGTACTTC
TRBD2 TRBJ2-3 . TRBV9 CASSVGVAGPSDTQYF TGTGCCAGCAGCGTAGGCGTAGCGGGACCCTCAGATACGCAGTATTTT
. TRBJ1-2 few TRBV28 CASSLIEESGFGYTF TGTGCCAGCAGTTTAATTGAGGAAAGTGGGTTTGGGTACACCTTC